This T cell receptor (beta chain) comes out of a study of T cells in Graves' hyperthyroidism and ophthalmopathy. Trimming took 6 bases from V and 5 from J, leaving 13 bases between them. The CDR3 spans 13 residues. The germline CDR1 and CDR2 sequences are MNHNS and SASEGT. Orbital computed tomography, thyroid ultrasound, serum thyroxine and TRAb, and clinical symptoms together informed the diagnoses. This clonotype was detected once. The antigen is unknown. TCR beta CDR3 region amplification was performed from RNA transcripts. First-round RT-PCR targeting the TCR CDR3 was performed with the HTBI primer set. TCRdb redid the calling of the multiplex PCR reads with MiXCR, one entry per CDR3 protein. The sample carries about 510,000 distinct CDR3 sequences, 35% to 50% recorded once. General observations from the study: Onset of ophthalmopathy came a median roughly 6.5 months after the model predicted it.

V usage is TRBV6-1 and J usage is TRBJ2-5; tentatively, D is TRBD2 (6 bases). The sequence was collected from an adult woman with Graves' disease, either hyperthyroidism or ophthalmopathy (not recorded which). Sample: peripheral blood or thyroid tissue (not recorded which). Here the CDR3 reads CASSLSGWETQYF. CDR3 nucleotide sequence: TGTGCCAGCAGCCTCAGCGGGTGGGAGACCCAGTACTTC.